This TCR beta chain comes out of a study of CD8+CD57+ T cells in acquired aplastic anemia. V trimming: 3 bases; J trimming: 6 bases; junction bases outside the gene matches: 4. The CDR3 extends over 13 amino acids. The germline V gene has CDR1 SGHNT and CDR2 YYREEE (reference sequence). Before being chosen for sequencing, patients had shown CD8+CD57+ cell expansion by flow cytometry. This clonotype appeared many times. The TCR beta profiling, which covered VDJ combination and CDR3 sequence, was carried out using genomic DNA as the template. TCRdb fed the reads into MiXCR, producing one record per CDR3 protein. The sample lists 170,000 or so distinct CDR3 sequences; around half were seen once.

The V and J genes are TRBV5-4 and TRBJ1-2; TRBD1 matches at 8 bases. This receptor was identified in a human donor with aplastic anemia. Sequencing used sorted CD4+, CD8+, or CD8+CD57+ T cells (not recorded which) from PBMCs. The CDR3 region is CASSYRGADGYTF. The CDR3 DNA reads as TGTGCCAGCAGCTACAGGGGGGCGGATGGCTACACCTTC. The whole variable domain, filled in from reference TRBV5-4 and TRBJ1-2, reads ETGVTQSPTHLIKTRGQQVTLRCSSQSGHNTVSWYQQALGQGPQFIFQYYREEENGRGNFPPRFSGLQFPNYSSELNVNALELDDSALYLCASSYRGADGYTFGSGTRLTVV.